This T cell receptor beta chain was sequenced during a study of blood T cell repertoires in COVID-19. Study in general: Acute and convalescent COVID-19 specimens originated in the United States, Italy and Spain. T cells, B-cell-depleted T cells, or PBMCs provided the cDNA or gDNA that served as material.

Germline values: CDR1 SNHLY, CDR2 FYNNEI. The CDR3 sequence is 13 residues long. V lost 8 bases and J lost 4; bases outside the gene matches: 3. Study processing details: Reference gene primers were amplified, and this amplification served to estimate nucleated cell counts. Assay used: immunoSEQ multiplex PCR; TCRdb lists only in-frame clones, some missing. V and J calls and clone size are those listed in that table; D and trimming were worked out from the DNA. Of 140,000 to 150,000 clones detected, 75% to 85% appear once; the ten largest clones hold 7% to 9%. The clonotype was recovered from a human donor with acute or convalescent COVID-19. The donor label of this sample is uncertain. The chain carries TRBV2 and TRBJ2-1; 9 bases are a match to TRBD1. The sequenced sample consisted of peripheral blood. The chain's CDR3 is CASGQGPYNEQFF. The CDR3 nucleotides are TGTGCCAGCGGACAGGGGCCTTACAATGAGCAGTTCTTC. Full variable domain (outside the CDR3, taken from reference TRBV2 and TRBJ2-1): EPEVTQTPSHQVTQMGQEVILRCVPISNHLYFYWYRQILGQKVEFLVSFYNNEISEKSEIFDDQFSVERPDGSNFTLKIRSTKLEDSAMYFCASGQGPYNEQFFGPGTRLTVL.